This is a list of T cell receptor beta chains from one sample in a study of cytomegalovirus exposure and HLA in healthy donors. Data came from immunoSEQ multiplex PCR; TCRdb stores just in-frame clones and leaves some out. Among about 250,000 clones, roughly 80% were seen once, and the ten largest hold around 0.33%. Sequencing was done on a sample of PBMCs. The receptors derive from a girl aged 2-10 years in good health and CMV-seronegative. Both conserved end residues are part of each CDR3. A D gene is named only where the DNA matches it firmly. Some rows have no size entry. The others give once, few or many, or a class for an expanded clone.

>TRBJ2-3|TRBV1|-|once
TGCACCAGCCTAAGACCTCGGACTAGCGGGAGTCTATCGGATACGCAGTATTTT
CTSLRPRTSGSLSDTQYF
>TRBJ2-3|TRBV30|TRBD2|few
TGTGCCTGGAGTGTACCGGGGGGGCGGGTTACGCAGTATTTT
CAWSVPGGRVTQYF
>TRBJ2-6|TRBV5-4|TRBD2|-
TGTGCCAGCAGCTCGGTAGCGGGGGGGCAAGGGGCCAACGTCCTGACTTTC
CASSSVAGGQGANVLTF
>TRBJ2-3|TRBV9|TRBD2|-
TGTGCCAGCAGCGTAGGTAATAGCGGGGGGACAGATACGCAGTATTTT
CASSVGNSGGTDTQYF
>TRBJ2-1|TRBV6-6|-|-
TGTGCCAGCAGTTACCCTGGGGGGACTTACTCCAATGAGCAGTTCTTC
CASSYPGGTYSNEQFF
>TRBJ2-3|TRBV7-2|TRBD2|-
TGTGCCAGCAGCTGGACTAGCGGGGGGGCAACAGATACGCAGTATTTT
CASSWTSGGATDTQYF
>TRBJ2-7|TRBV27|TRBD1|-
TGTGCCAGCAGTAGCACGGGACAGGGGGCCTACGAGCAGTACTTC
CASSSTGQGAYEQYF
>TRBJ2-3|TRBV9|TRBD2|-
TGTGCCAGCAGCGTAGTGGGCGGGGGGGCAGCAGATACGCAGTATTTT
CASSVVGGGAADTQYF
>TRBJ2-7|TRBV27|TRBD1|once
TGTGCCAGCACGAAAAATGCAGGGGGCTACGAGCAGTACTTC
CASTKNAGGYEQYF
>TRBJ1-3|TRBV2|-|once
TGTGCCACGAGCACTCTCTCTGGAAACACCATATATTTT
CATSTLSGNTIYF
>TRBJ1-2|TRBV6-6|-|-
TGTGCCAGCAGTTACTCCGCGGGGTATGGCTACACCTTC
CASSYSAGYGYTF
>TRBJ2-3|TRBV25-1|TRBD2|-
TGTGCCAGCAGACTAGCGGGGTCGACCACAGATACGCAGTATTTT
CASRLAGSTTDTQYF
>TRBJ1-1|TRBV5-1|-|-
TGCGCCGGCAGCCAGGGACACTCGAACACTGAAGCTTTCTTT
CAGSQGHSNTEAFF
>TRBJ1-2|TRBV28|-|once
TGTGCCAGCAGGAGTGGCAGCGGCTATGGCTACACCTTC
CASRSGSGYGYTF
>TRBJ2-7|TRBV4-1|TRBD2|-
TGCGCCAGCAGCCGAAGCGGGGGACCCTCCTACGAGCAGTACTTC
CASSRSGGPSYEQYF
>TRBJ2-7|TRBV18|-|-
TGTGCCAGCTCACCACGGACACCGGGAGCCCCCTACGAGCAGTACTTC
CASSPRTPGAPYEQYF
>TRBJ2-7|TRBV6-6|-|-
TGTGCCAGCAGTGGGGCCACCTCCGGGAGACCCTACGAGCAGTACTTC
CASSGATSGRPYEQYF
>TRBJ1-5|TRBV11-2|-|few
TGTGCCAGCAGCTTATGGGCAGGTCAGCCCCAGCATTTT
CASSLWAGQPQHF
>TRBJ2-6|TRBV7-6|-|-
TGTGCCAGCAGCCCCACACAGGGCTCTGGGGCCAACGTCCTGACTTTC
CASSPTQGSGANVLTF
>TRBJ2-1|TRBV7-9|-|-
TGTGCCAGCTGCGGTTACCCAGCCTACAATGAGCAGTTCTTC
CASCGYPAYNEQFF
>TRBJ1-5|TRBV5-1|TRBD1|once
TGCGCCAGCAGCATCGGGACAGGCAATCAGCCCCAGCATTTT
CASSIGTGNQPQHF
>TRBJ1-2|TRBV28|TRBD1|-
TGTGCCAGCAGCGTGGGTGACAGGGCCTTTAACTATGGCTACACCTTC
CASSVGDRAFNYGYTF
>TRBJ2-3|TRBV18|-|few
TGTGCCAGCTCACCACCCGGGTCTAGCACAGATACGCAGTATTTT
CASSPPGSSTDTQYF
>TRBJ2-5|TRBV28|TRBD1|-
TGTGCCAGCAGTTCAGGACAGGGGGTCCAAGAGACCCAGTACTTC
CASSSGQGVQETQYF
>TRBJ1-5|TRBV11-2|-|-
TGTGCCAGCAGCTTCGGAGGAGGCCAGCCCCAGCATTTT
CASSFGGGQPQHF
>TRBJ1-6|TRBV27|TRBD1|few
TGTGCCAGCAGTTTCCGACAGGGGGCTTCGTCACCCCTCCACTTT
CASSFRQGASSPLHF